Included here is one T cell receptor beta chain sequence, with context. The antigen remains unidentified. The sample comes from a study of CD8 T cells in ankylosing spondylitis. Study results and limitations: Significant enrichment of disease-linked clones was reportedly seen in matched ankylosing spondylitis synovial fluid. Ankylosing spondylitis blood appeared to be characterized by a TCR beta motif of 8 or 9 highly homologous variants.

Molecular-barcoded quantitative 5'-RACE produced these TCR beta libraries. MiXCR was run by TCRdb on the 5' RACE reads, yielding one entry per CDR3 protein. This table has a few hundred thousand distinct CDR3 sequences, less than 25% appearing once. This CDR3 spans 15 amino acids. J was trimmed by 3 bases and V by 2 bases; bases with no gene match: 5. The germline V gene encodes CDR1 LNHDA and CDR2 SQIVND (reference sequence). The clonotype was recovered from a female donor with ankylosing spondylitis or in good health (not recorded which). The genes are TRBV19 and TRBJ2-3; 7 positions match TRBD1. Sequencing used blood, either unsorted or a sorted T cell fraction (not recorded which). The CDR3 bases are TGTGCCAGTAGTATAAAGGGACAGAAGACAGATACGCAGTATTTT. Protein: CASSIKGQKTDTQYF.